The source of this T cell receptor (beta chain) is a study of regulatory T cells in long-lasting Graves disease. Building of the TCR beta libraries involved iRepertoire HTBI primers and Arm-PCR of CDR3 regions. A single record per CDR3 protein comes from TCRdb applying MiXCR to the multiplex PCR reads. The repertoire includes some 330,000 distinct CDR3 sequences, approximately 10% of them detected once, and over 15% sits in the top ten. Described time point: newly diagnosed GD, antithyroid drugs for less than 3 months. The TCR library was prepared using RNA isolated from PBMCs. One endocrinology department in Xi'an, China, was where patients came from. This clonotype was found a few times. Germline V CDR1 and CDR2: LGHNA, YNFKEQ. The CDR3 runs 16 residues. Losses at the gene ends were 1 base for V and 4 bases for J; bases not matched to a gene: 4. The sample was also reused in another study, on T cells in Graves' hyperthyroidism and ophthalmopathy. From that study: On the basis of clinical symptoms, serum thyroxine and TRAb, thyroid ultrasound and orbital computed tomography, diagnoses were made.

The sequence was collected from a woman under 30 with Graves disease. The sample consisted of peripheral blood mononuclear cells (PBMCs), taken at new diagnosis, from a patient treated with antithyroid drugs. The V call is TRBV4-2, the J call TRBJ2-5, with 12 bases matching TRBD2. CDR3 nucleotide sequence: TGTGCCAGCAGCCAAGGGACTAGCGGGGATAGAGAGACCCAGTACTTC. It codes for CASSQGTSGDRETQYF.